The 26 T cell receptor beta chains listed next were all sequenced from one sample in a study of memory CD4+ T cells and cytomegalovirus serostatus. Method: immunoSEQ multiplex PCR; TCRdb's copy keeps in-frame clones and lacks some. In the table there are over 65,000 clones, around 78% of which are singletons. Single viable CD3+CD4+CD8-CD45RO+ cells were sorted as the memory CD4+ T cells. What was sequenced was memory CD4+ T cells from blood. Every receptor here comes from an adult in good health and CMV-seropositive.

This clone was counted only a few times. The chain is built from TRBV28 and TRBJ1-2; D uncertain. The CDR3 totals 14 residues. V lost 4 bases to trimming and J lost 2 bases, with 11 bases between them. The germline gives CDR1 MDHEN, CDR2 SYDVKM. CDR3 residues: CASSSRPSNYGYTF. CDR3 sequence (DNA): TGTGCCAGCAGTTCGCGACCGTCGAACTATGGCTACACCTTC.

The chain has TRBV29-1 and TRBJ2-2; 9 bases are a match to TRBD1. V trimming: 7 bases; J trimming: 8 bases; junction bases outside the gene matches: 11. From germline, CDR1 is SQVTM and CDR2 ANQGSEA. The CDR3 is 14 amino acids. CDR3 nucleotides: TGCAGCGCCACGCCCGGACAGGGGAGGGGGGAGCTGTTTTTT. Translated, it gives CSATPGQGRGELFF.

This clone appeared a few times. The CDR3 loop reads CASSVGQAQETQYF. DNA for the CDR3: TGTGCCAGCAGCGTGGGACAGGCCCAAGAGACCCAGTACTTC. This rearrangement joins TRBV11-2 to TRBJ2-5, with 8 bases aligning to TRBD1. J lost 1 base, V lost 5 bases, and 3 bases had no gene match. The germline gives CDR1 SGHAT, CDR2 FQNNGV. This CDR3 spans 14 amino acids. The full variable domain, its missing parts supplied by reference TRBV11-2 and TRBJ2-5, is EAGVAQSPRYKIIEKRQSVAFWCNPISGHATLYWYQQILGQGPKLLIQFQNNGVVDDSQLPKDRFSAERLKGVDSTLKIQPAKLEDSAVYLCASSVGQAQETQYFGPGTRLLVL.

The count of this clone is one. The chain couples TRBV18 to TRBJ2-5; D ambiguous. CDR1 KGHSH and CDR2 LQKENI come from the germline V gene. The CDR3 is made up of 13 amino acids. Trimming took 2 bases from V and 5 from J, leaving 9 bases between them. CDR3 amino acids: CASSPVVGETQYF. In DNA, the CDR3 is TGTGCCAGCTCACCAGTAGTTGGGGAGACCCAGTACTTC.

This clone came up once. V is TRBV7-6 and J is TRBJ2-5, with D unresolved. From germline, CDR1 is SGHVS and CDR2 FNYEAQ. The V and J ends lost 5 bases and 0 bases respectively, with 4 bases between them. The CDR3 loop spans 12 amino acids. The CDR3 DNA is TGTGCCAGCAGCCCTTACCAAGAGACCCAGTACTTC. Protein sequence: CASSPYQETQYF. Together with reference TRBV7-6 and TRBJ2-5, the CDR3 gives the full variable domain: GAGVSQSPRYKVTKRGQDVALRCDPISGHVSLYWYRQALGQGPEFLTYFNYEAQQDKSGLPNDRFSAERPEGSISTLTIQRTEQRDSAMYRCASSPYQETQYFGPGTRLLVL.

In its sample, this clone was seen once. The CDR3, as DNA: TGTGCCAGCAGCTTCCGACTGTACAATGAGCAGTTCTTC. Translating it yields CASSFRLYNEQFF. The chain joins TRBV7-9 to TRBJ2-1; D unclear. Trimming stripped 3 bases from V and 4 bases from J, with 7 bases between. This CDR3 is 13 amino acids long. Per the germline V gene, CDR1 is SEHNR and CDR2 is FQNEAQ (reference sequence). Supplemented by reference TRBV7-9 and TRBJ2-1, the full variable domain reads DTGVSQNPRHKITKRGQNVTFRCDPISEHNRLYWYRQTLGQGPEFLTYFQNEAQLEKSRLLSDRFSAERPKGSFSTLEIQRTEQGDSAMYLCASSFRLYNEQFFGPGTRLTVL.

The chain couples TRBV7-8 to TRBJ2-7; D is perhaps TRBD1 (5 bases). Per the germline V gene, CDR1 is SGHVS and CDR2 is FQNEAQ. V lost 5 bases to trimming and J lost 0 bases, with 11 bases between them. CDR3 size: 14 residues. The CDR3 is CASSPGPGSYEQYV. The DNA of the CDR3 is TGTGCCAGCAGCCCAGGGCCCGGCTCCTACGAGCAGTACGTC.

The chain is built from TRBV25-1 and TRBJ2-3, with TRBD2 identical over 9 bases. The CDR3 loop spans 16 amino acids. Trimming at V came to 2 bases and at J to 2 bases, leaving 5 bases not matched to a gene. CDR1 and CDR2 from the germline V gene are MGHDK and SYGVNS. CDR3 protein: CASSEASGMYTDTQYF. DNA of the CDR3: TGTGCCAGCAGTGAAGCTAGCGGGATGTACACAGATACGCAGTATTTT.

This clone showed up just a few times. V usage is TRBV5-6 and J usage is TRBJ2-3, with 9 positions matching TRBD2. The trim removed 4 bases at V and 6 bases at J, leaving 6 bases unmatched. Germline V gene data show CDR1 as SGHDT and CDR2 as YYEEEE. The CDR3 runs to 14 residues. For the CDR3, the DNA is TGTGCCAGCAGCCTACGGACTAGCGTGGATACGCAGTATTTT. Translation: CASSLRTSVDTQYF.

The chain employs TRBV10-2 and TRBJ1-2; D is possibly TRBD1 (6 bases). V lost 2 bases to trimming and J lost 7 bases, with 14 bases between them. The germline V gene encodes CDR1 WSHSY and CDR2 SAAADI. The CDR3 is 14 residues long. The CDR3, as DNA: TGCGCCAGCAGTGAGGGACAGTCCTCTGGTGGCTACACCTTC. Translating gives CASSEGQSSGGYTF.

This clone was picked up a small number of times. V is TRBV11-2 and J is TRBJ2-1; a weak D match, TRBD1 (5 bases). The germline V gene encodes CDR1 SGHAT and CDR2 FQNNGV. V was clipped by 4 bases and J by 7 bases, with 17 bases between them. The CDR3 covers 15 residues. The CDR3 region has the DNA TGTGCCAGCAGCTGGACGTCAGGGATGGCGAATGAGCAGTTCTTC. It encodes CASSWTSGMANEQFF.

The gene calls are TRBV6-5 and TRBJ1-1; D not resolved. The germline gives CDR1 MNHEY, CDR2 SVGAGI. The CDR3 contains 13 residues. The ends were cut back, 7 bases at V and 10 bases at J, with 19 bases in the middle. The CDR3 reads CASTSGGPSGAFF. CDR3 coding DNA: TGTGCCAGCACCTCGGGAGGGCCCTCGGGAGCTTTCTTT.

The chain has TRBV5-1 and TRBJ2-1; D possibly matches TRBD1 or TRBD2 (5 bases each). In germline, CDR1 is SGHRS, CDR2 YFSETQ. The germline V and J ends were trimmed by 3 bases and 7 bases, with 11 bases remaining between them. The CDR3 is 13 residues long. CDR3 DNA sequence: TGCGCCAGCAGCTCGGGACGGACTAATGAGCAGTTCTTC. Translating gives CASSSGRTNEQFF.

The chain couples TRBV5-1 to TRBJ1-3; 9 nucleotides match TRBD1. The germline V gene encodes CDR1 SGHRS and CDR2 YFSETQ. The length of the CDR3 is 14 residues. J lost 9 bases, V lost 6 bases, and 10 bases had no gene match. The CDR3 sequence is CASTSGDRDPTIYF. CDR3 nucleotide sequence: TGCGCCAGCACCTCCGGGGACAGGGACCCCACCATATATTTT.

This chain uses TRBV5-6 with TRBJ2-4; D is ambiguous. This CDR3 contains 13 residues. Trimming took 1 base from V and 6 from J, leaving 8 bases between them. The germline CDR1 and CDR2 sequences are SGHDT and YYEEEE. The CDR3 DNA follows: TGTGCCAGCAGCTTGAGGACGCTAAACATTCAGTACTTC. The encoded protein is CASSLRTLNIQYF.

This chain connects TRBV4-3 to TRBJ1-4; D possibly corresponds to TRBD1 (5 bases). The CDR3 has 15 amino acids. Germline lookup yields CDR1 LGHNA and CDR2 YSLEER. V lost 0 bases and J lost 3, with 8 bases in between. The CDR3 DNA reads TGCGCCAGCAGCCAAGATGAGGGGTCTAATGAAAAACTGTTTTTT. Amino acids: CASSQDEGSNEKLFF.

The chain recombines TRBV19 with TRBJ1-6; D is undetermined. Trimming took off 0 bases at V and 7 bases at J, with 7 bases between the two ends. The CDR3 runs 14 residues. Germline V gene data show CDR1 as LNHDA and CDR2 as SQIVND (reference sequence). The CDR3 loop is CASSIDQTNSPLHF. The CDR3, as DNA: TGTGCCAGTAGTATAGATCAGACGAATTCACCCCTCCACTTT.

V usage is TRBV11-2 and J usage is TRBJ2-2; D call uncertain. V lost 1 base, J lost 5 bases, and 11 bases lay in between. There are 15 residues in the CDR3. From germline, CDR1 is SGHAT and CDR2 FQNNGV. CDR3 in DNA: TGTGCCAGCAGCTTAGTGGATGGGCAAACCGGGGAGCTGTTTTTT. Amino acids: CASSLVDGQTGELFF.

The rearrangement joins TRBV5-4 to TRBJ2-5; D possibly uses TRBD1 or TRBD2 (5 bases each). V lost 4 bases and J lost 3, with 13 bases in between. CDR1 and CDR2 from the germline V gene are SGHNT and YYREEE (reference sequence). The CDR3 consists of 14 residues. The CDR3 region is CASSGGGREETQYF. CDR3 bases: TGTGCCAGCAGCGGGGGTGGACGAGAAGAGACCCAGTACTTC.

This rearrangement joins TRBV2 to TRBJ1-3; D ambiguous. The CDR3 has 18 residues. In germline, CDR1 is SNHLY, CDR2 FYNNEI. The V end lost 4 bases, the J end lost 1 base, and 20 bases lay between the germline ends. CDR3 nucleotides: TGTGCCAGCAGTGCCTACCTACGGACGCGGGCTTCTGGAAACACCATATATTTT. Residues: CASSAYLRTRASGNTIYF.

This clone was observed once. The V and J genes are TRBV10-2 and TRBJ2-7; 8 positions agree with TRBD2. The germline CDR1 and CDR2 sequences are WSHSY and SAAADI. The CDR3 has 15 residues. V was clipped by 4 bases and J by 2 bases; unmatched bases: 7. Here the CDR3 reads CASSGGTRRTYEQYV. CDR3 DNA sequence: TGCGCCAGCAGTGGGGGGACTAGGAGAACCTACGAGCAGTACGTC.

This clone occurred once. V usage is TRBV6-1 and J usage is TRBJ1-1; D is ambiguous. The CDR3 totals 12 residues. The V gene's germline CDR1 is MNHNS and CDR2 SASEGT. V was cut by 3 bases and J by 4 bases, with 6 bases left in between. CDR3 DNA sequence: TGTGCCAGCAGTGAGCTCGTCACTGAAGCTTTCTTT. Its protein is CASSELVTEAFF.

As DNA, the CDR3 is TGTGCCAGCAGTTCCCTTACAGGGGGGCAAGAGACCCAGTACTTC. It specifies CASSSLTGGQETQYF. J is TRBJ2-5 and V is TRBV28; 8 bases align to TRBD1. CDR3 length: 15 residues. Germline V gene lookup returns CDR1 MDHEN and CDR2 SYDVKM. The junction had 6 bases not matched to a gene; V was cut back by 4 bases and J by 2 bases.

This clone was picked up one time. The J gene is TRBJ1-2, the V gene TRBV10-3; D is ambiguous. Germline values: CDR1 ENHRY, CDR2 SYGVKD. V was trimmed by 6 bases and J by 2 bases, leaving 10 bases between them. The CDR3 is 13 amino acids. CDR3 nucleotide sequence: TGTGCCATCAGGAGCCCCCGCAACTATGGCTACACCTTC. This sequence encodes CAIRSPRNYGYTF.

Only one count was recorded for this clone. The rearrangement joins TRBV6-5 to TRBJ2-5; TRBD1 matches 7 bases. This CDR3 is 14 amino acids long. Germline V CDR1 and CDR2: MNHEY, SVGAGI. The V gene end was trimmed by 6 bases and the J gene end by 2 bases; junction bases not matched to a gene: 6. CDR3 DNA: TGTGCCAGCAGGCTCGGGACAGTACAAGAGACCCAGTACTTC. Protein: CASRLGTVQETQYF.

CDR3: CASSSRERDPGELFF. The CDR3 DNA is TGTGCCAGCAGCTCCAGGGAGAGGGATCCCGGGGAGCTGTTTTTT. The J gene is TRBJ2-2, the V gene TRBV5-4, with D perhaps being TRBD1 or TRBD2 (5 bases each). The germline V gene encodes CDR1 SGHNT and CDR2 YYREEE (reference sequence). V shed 3 bases and J shed 6 bases, with 15 bases lying between them. This CDR3 is built from 15 residues.